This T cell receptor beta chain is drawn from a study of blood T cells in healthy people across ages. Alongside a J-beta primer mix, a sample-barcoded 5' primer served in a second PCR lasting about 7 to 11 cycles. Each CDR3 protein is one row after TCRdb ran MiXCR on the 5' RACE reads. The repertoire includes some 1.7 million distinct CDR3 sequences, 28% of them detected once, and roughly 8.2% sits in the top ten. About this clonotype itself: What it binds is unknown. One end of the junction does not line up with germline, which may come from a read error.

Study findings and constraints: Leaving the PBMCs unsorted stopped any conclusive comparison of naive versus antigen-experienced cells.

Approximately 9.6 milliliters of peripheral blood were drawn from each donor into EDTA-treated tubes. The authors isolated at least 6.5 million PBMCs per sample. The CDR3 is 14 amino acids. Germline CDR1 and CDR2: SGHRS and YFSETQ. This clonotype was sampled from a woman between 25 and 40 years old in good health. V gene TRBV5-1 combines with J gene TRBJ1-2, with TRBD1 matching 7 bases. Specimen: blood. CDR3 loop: CACSLARTGYGYTF. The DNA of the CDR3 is TGCGCCTGCAGCTTGGCCCGGACAGGCTATGGCTACACCTTC.